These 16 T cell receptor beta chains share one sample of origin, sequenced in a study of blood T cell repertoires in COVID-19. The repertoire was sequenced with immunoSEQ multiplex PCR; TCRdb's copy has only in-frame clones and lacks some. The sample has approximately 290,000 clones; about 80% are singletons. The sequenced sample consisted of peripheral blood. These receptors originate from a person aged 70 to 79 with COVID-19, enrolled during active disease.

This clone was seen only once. CDR3: CASSRGQGNTEAFF. Written as DNA, the CDR3 is TGCGCCAGCAGCCGGGGACAGGGGAACACTGAAGCTTTCTTT. This rearrangement joins TRBV5-1 to TRBJ1-1, with 9 nucleotides matching TRBD1. The germline V gene encodes CDR1 SGHRS and CDR2 YFSETQ. This CDR3 has 14 residues. V trimming: 4 bases; J trimming: 1 base; junction bases outside the gene matches: 2.

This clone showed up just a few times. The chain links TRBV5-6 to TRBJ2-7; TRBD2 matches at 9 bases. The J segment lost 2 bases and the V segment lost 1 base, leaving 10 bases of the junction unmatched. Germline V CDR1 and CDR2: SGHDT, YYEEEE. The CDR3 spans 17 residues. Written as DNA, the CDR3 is TGTGCCAGCAGCTTGAGGACTAGCGCACTACCTACCTACGAGCAGTACTTC. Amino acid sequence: CASSLRTSALPTYEQYF.

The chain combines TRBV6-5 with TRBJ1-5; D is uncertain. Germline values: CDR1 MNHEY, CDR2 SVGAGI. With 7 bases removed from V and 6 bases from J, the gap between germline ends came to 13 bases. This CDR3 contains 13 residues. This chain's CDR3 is CASTPTLLQPQHF. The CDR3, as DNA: TGTGCCAGCACCCCGACTCTCCTTCAGCCCCAGCATTTT.

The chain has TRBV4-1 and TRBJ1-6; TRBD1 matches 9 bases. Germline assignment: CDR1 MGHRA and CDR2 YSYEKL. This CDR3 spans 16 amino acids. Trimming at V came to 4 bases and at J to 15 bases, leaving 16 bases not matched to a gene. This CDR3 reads CASSPTPGTGSWLLHF. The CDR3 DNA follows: TGCGCCAGCAGCCCTACACCCGGGACAGGGAGTTGGCTCCTCCACTTT.

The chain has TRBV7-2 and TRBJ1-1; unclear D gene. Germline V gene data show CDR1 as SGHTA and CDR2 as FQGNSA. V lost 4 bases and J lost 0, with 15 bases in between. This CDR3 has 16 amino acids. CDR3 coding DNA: TGTGCCAGCAGCTACGGCCAGGCAGGCATGAACACTGAAGCTTTCTTT. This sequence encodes CASSYGQAGMNTEAFF.

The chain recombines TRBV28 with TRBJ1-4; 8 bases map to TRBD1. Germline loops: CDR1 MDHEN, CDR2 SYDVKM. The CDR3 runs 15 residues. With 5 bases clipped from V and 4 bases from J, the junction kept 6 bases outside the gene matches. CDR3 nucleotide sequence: TGTGCCAGCAGTATGATACAGGGGGGTAATGAAAAACTGTTTTTT. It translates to CASSMIQGGNEKLFF.

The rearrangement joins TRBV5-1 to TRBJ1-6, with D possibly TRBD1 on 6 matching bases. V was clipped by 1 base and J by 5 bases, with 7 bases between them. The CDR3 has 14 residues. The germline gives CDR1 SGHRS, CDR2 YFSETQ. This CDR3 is CASSLPGDNSPLHF. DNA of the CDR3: TGCGCCAGCAGCTTGCCAGGGGATAATTCACCCCTCCACTTT.

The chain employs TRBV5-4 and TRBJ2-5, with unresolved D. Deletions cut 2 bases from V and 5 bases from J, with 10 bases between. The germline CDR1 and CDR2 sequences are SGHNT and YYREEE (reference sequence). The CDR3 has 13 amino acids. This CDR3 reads CASSLGDRETQYF. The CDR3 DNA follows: TGTGCCAGCAGCTTAGGAGATCGGGAGACCCAGTACTTC.

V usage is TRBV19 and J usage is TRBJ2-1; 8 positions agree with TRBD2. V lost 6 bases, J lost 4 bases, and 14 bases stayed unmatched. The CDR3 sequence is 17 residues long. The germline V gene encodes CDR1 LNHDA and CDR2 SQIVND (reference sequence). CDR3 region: CASRVAGNQNPYNEQFF. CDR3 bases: TGTGCCAGTAGGGTAGCGGGGAACCAGAACCCTTACAATGAGCAGTTCTTC.

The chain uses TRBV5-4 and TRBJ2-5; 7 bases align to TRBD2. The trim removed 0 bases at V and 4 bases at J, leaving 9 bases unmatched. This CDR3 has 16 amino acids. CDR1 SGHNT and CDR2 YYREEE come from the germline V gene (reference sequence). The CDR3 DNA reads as TGTGCCAGCAGCTTGGCCGGCGGGAGAGGTCGAGAGACCCAGTACTTC. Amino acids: CASSLAGGRGRETQYF.

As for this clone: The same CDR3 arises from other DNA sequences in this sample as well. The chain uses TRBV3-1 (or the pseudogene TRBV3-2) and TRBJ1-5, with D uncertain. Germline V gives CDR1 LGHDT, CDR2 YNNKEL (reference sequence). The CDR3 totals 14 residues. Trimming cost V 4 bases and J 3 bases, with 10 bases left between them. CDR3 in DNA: TGTGCCAGCAGCCCCCATAGAGCCAATCAGCCCCAGCATTTT. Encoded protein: CASSPHRANQPQHF.

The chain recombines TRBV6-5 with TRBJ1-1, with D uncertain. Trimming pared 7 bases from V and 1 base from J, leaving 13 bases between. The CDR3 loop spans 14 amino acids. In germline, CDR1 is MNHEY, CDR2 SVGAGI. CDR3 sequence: CASIPSGSNTEAFF. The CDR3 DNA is TGTGCCAGCATCCCCTCGGGGTCGAACACTGAAGCTTTCTTT.

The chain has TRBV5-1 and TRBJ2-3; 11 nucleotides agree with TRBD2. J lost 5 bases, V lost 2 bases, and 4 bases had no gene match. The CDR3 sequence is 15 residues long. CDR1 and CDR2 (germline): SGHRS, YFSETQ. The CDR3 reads CASSFSGGALDTQYF. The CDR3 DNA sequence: TGCGCCAGCAGCTTTAGCGGGGGGGCCCTAGATACGCAGTATTTT.

The CDR3 region is CASSQVRGGTGELFF. The CDR3 nucleotides read TGCGCCAGCAGCCAAGTGCGGGGTGGGACCGGGGAGCTGTTTTTT. The J gene is TRBJ2-2, the V gene TRBV4-3, with D possibly TRBD2 on 6 matching bases. Looked up from germline, CDR1 is LGHNA and CDR2 is YSLEER. Trimming removed 1 base at V and 5 bases at J, with 11 bases between. CDR3 length: 15 amino acids.

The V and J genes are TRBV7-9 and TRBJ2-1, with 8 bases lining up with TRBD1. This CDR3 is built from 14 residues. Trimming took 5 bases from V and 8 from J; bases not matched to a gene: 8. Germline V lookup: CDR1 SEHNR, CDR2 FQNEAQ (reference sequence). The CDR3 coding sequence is TGTGCCAGCAGCACAATCAGGGGGCGGCATGAGCAGTTCTTC. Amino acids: CASSTIRGRHEQFF.

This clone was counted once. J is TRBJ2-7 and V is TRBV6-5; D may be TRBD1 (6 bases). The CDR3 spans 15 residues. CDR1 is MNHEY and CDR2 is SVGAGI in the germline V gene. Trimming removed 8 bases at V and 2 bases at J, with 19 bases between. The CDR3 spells CASSGPTTGTYEQYF. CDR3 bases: TGTGCCAGCTCCGGTCCCACCACAGGGACCTACGAGCAGTACTTC.